Listed below are T cell receptor beta chains from one sample, sequenced in a study of T cells in localized non-small cell lung cancer. Clones were read by immunoSEQ multiplex PCR, and TCRdb kept only the in-frame ones, dropping some. Among some 1,600 clones listed, under 25% were seen once. The sequencing here drew on lung tumor tissue, taken before any cancer treatment. The receptor set was obtained from a male donor at least 60 years old with stage I lung adenocarcinoma. CDR3s include the opening cysteine and the closing phenylalanine or tryptophan. A D gene is named only where the DNA matches it firmly. Expanded clones are given a class, and other clones once, few, many or no size at all.

j_call: TRBJ1-6
clone_size: -
d_call: TRBD1
v_call: TRBV11-3
cdr3_length: 14
cdr3_nt: TGTGCCAGCAGCCCGGACAGGGTAAATTCACCCCTCCACTTT
cdr3_aa: CASSPDRVNSPLHF

j_call: TRBJ1-5
clone_size: -
d_call: -
v_call: TRBV11-3
cdr3_length: 15
cdr3_nt: TGTGCCAGCAGCTTGGGGGGCTTAAGCAATCAGCCCCAGCATTTT
cdr3_aa: CASSLGGLSNQPQHF

j_call: TRBJ1-3
clone_size: -
d_call: -
v_call: TRBV29-1
cdr3_length: 12
cdr3_nt: TGCAGCGGCCAGAGCTCTGGAAACACCATATATTTT
cdr3_aa: CSGQSSGNTIYF

j_call: TRBJ2-2
clone_size: -
d_call: -
v_call: TRBV11-3
cdr3_length: 16
cdr3_nt: TGTGCCAGCAGCGACCACCGGACAGCCCTCACCGGGGAGCTGTTTTTT
cdr3_aa: CASSDHRTALTGELFF

j_call: TRBJ2-7
clone_size: -
d_call: TRBD1
v_call: TRBV25-1
cdr3_length: 15
cdr3_nt: TGTGCCAGCAGCAGAAGGGACAGGGAGAAGTACGAGCAGTACTTC
cdr3_aa: CASSRRDREKYEQYF

j_call: TRBJ2-5
clone_size: -
d_call: -
v_call: TRBV10-3
cdr3_length: 14
cdr3_nt: TGTGCCATCAGTGAGTCGGACTCGGGTGGGACCCAGTACTTC
cdr3_aa: CAISESDSGGTQYF

j_call: TRBJ2-7
clone_size: -
d_call: -
v_call: TRBV5-1
cdr3_length: 16
cdr3_nt: TGCGCCAGCAGCTTCTCGGGGTCCGGACTCTCCTACGAGCAGTACTTC
cdr3_aa: CASSFSGSGLSYEQYF

j_call: TRBJ1-2
clone_size: -
d_call: -
v_call: TRBV5-1
cdr3_length: 14
cdr3_nt: TGCGCCAGCAGCCCGAGTGGGACTAACTATGGCTACACCTTC
cdr3_aa: CASSPSGTNYGYTF

j_call: TRBJ2-1
clone_size: few
d_call: TRBD2
v_call: TRBV11-3
cdr3_length: 16
cdr3_nt: TGTGCCAGCAGCTGGAGGACTAGCGGGGTCTACAATGAGCAGTTCTTC
cdr3_aa: CASSWRTSGVYNEQFF

j_call: TRBJ2-1
clone_size: medium-sized
d_call: -
v_call: TRBV11-3
cdr3_length: 14
cdr3_nt: TGTGCCAGCAGCCGCGAACGAGGCCTAAATGAGCAGTTCTTC
cdr3_aa: CASSRERGLNEQFF

j_call: TRBJ1-2
clone_size: few
d_call: -
v_call: TRBV11-3
cdr3_length: 15
cdr3_nt: TGTGCCAGCAGCTTAGGAGGAGAGGGTGGCTATGGCTACACCTTC
cdr3_aa: CASSLGGEGGYGYTF

j_call: TRBJ2-4
clone_size: -
d_call: -
v_call: TRBV28
cdr3_length: 15
cdr3_nt: TGTGCCAGCAGCACGGACAGCGTGGTGGGAAACATTCAGTACTTC
cdr3_aa: CASSTDSVVGNIQYF

j_call: TRBJ2-7
clone_size: few
d_call: -
v_call: TRBV14
cdr3_length: 13
cdr3_nt: TGTGCCAGCAGCCCTTTTATTGGAGGGGAGCAGTACTTC
cdr3_aa: CASSPFIGGEQYF

j_call: TRBJ2-5
clone_size: few
d_call: TRBD1
v_call: TRBV19
cdr3_length: 15
cdr3_nt: TGTGCCAGTAGTGTCGGGACAGGGAGGCAAGAGACCCAGTACTTC
cdr3_aa: CASSVGTGRQETQYF

j_call: TRBJ2-3
clone_size: -
d_call: TRBD1
v_call: TRBV29-1
cdr3_length: 13
cdr3_nt: TGCAGCGCCCGGGACAGGTACACAGATACGCAGTATTTT
cdr3_aa: CSARDRYTDTQYF

j_call: TRBJ1-2
clone_size: -
d_call: TRBD1
v_call: TRBV28
cdr3_length: 15
cdr3_nt: TGTGCCAGCAGACCTCCCGGGACAGGGGGCCTTGGCTACACCTTC
cdr3_aa: CASRPPGTGGLGYTF

j_call: TRBJ1-2
clone_size: -
d_call: TRBD1
v_call: TRBV30
cdr3_length: 12
cdr3_nt: TGTGCCTGGGACCTGACAGGGAGTGGCTACACCTTC
cdr3_aa: CAWDLTGSGYTF

j_call: TRBJ2-3
clone_size: -
d_call: -
v_call: TRBV6-8
cdr3_length: 14
cdr3_nt: TGTGCCACCGTGCTAGGGGGGGGCACAGATACGCAGTATTTT
cdr3_aa: CATVLGGGTDTQYF

j_call: TRBJ1-4
clone_size: once
d_call: -
v_call: TRBV15
cdr3_length: 18
cdr3_nt: TGTGCCACCAGCAGAGTTGACAGGATGAGGGCAACTAATGAAAAACTGTTTTTT
cdr3_aa: CATSRVDRMRATNEKLFF

j_call: TRBJ2-5
clone_size: -
d_call: TRBD1
v_call: TRBV19
cdr3_length: 14
cdr3_nt: TGTGCCAGTAGTACACAGGGGGTCCAAGAGACCCAGTACTTC
cdr3_aa: CASSTQGVQETQYF

j_call: TRBJ2-7
clone_size: medium-sized
d_call: -
v_call: TRBV2
cdr3_length: 13
cdr3_nt: TGTGCCAGCAAGGAACAGGCGATCGTCGAGCAGTACTTC
cdr3_aa: CASKEQAIVEQYF

j_call: TRBJ2-6
clone_size: -
d_call: -
v_call: TRBV11-3
cdr3_length: 17
cdr3_nt: TGTGCCAGCAGCTCAAACGGGGGAAGCTCTGGGGCCAACGTCCTGACTTTC
cdr3_aa: CASSSNGGSSGANVLTF

j_call: TRBJ2-1
clone_size: -
d_call: -
v_call: TRBV19
cdr3_length: 15
cdr3_nt: TGTGCCAGTAGTATAACAGGGACTACCTACAATGAGCAGTTCTTC
cdr3_aa: CASSITGTTYNEQFF

j_call: TRBJ1-5
clone_size: large
d_call: -
v_call: TRBV19
cdr3_length: 13
cdr3_nt: TGTGCCAGTAGTCTACCGGGGCTGCAGCCCCAGCATTTT
cdr3_aa: CASSLPGLQPQHF

j_call: TRBJ1-1
clone_size: few
d_call: -
v_call: TRBV9
cdr3_length: 12
cdr3_nt: TGTGCCAGCAGCGTCGGACATACTGAAGCTTTCTTT
cdr3_aa: CASSVGHTEAFF

j_call: TRBJ1-1
clone_size: large
d_call: -
v_call: TRBV4-1
cdr3_length: 17
cdr3_nt: TGCGCCAGCAGCCAAGGAGGGGCAGGGGCCCTGAACACTGAAGCTTTCTTT
cdr3_aa: CASSQGGAGALNTEAFF

j_call: TRBJ2-1
clone_size: -
d_call: TRBD2
v_call: TRBV14
cdr3_length: 16
cdr3_nt: TGTGCCAGCAGCCAAGATGCTGGGACTAGCGGAAATGAGCAGTTCTTC
cdr3_aa: CASSQDAGTSGNEQFF